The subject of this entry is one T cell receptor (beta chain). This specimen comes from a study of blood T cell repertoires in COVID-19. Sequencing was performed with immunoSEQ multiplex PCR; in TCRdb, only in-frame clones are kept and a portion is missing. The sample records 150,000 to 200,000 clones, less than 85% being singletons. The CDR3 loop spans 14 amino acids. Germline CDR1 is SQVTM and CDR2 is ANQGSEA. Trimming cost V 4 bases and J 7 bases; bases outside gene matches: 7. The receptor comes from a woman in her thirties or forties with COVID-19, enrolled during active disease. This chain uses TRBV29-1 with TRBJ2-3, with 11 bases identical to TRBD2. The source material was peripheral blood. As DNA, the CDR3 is TGCAGCGTTGGTACTAGCGGGAGTTCAAATACGCAGTATTTT. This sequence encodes CSVGTSGSSNTQYF.